This TCR beta chain was captured by sequencing in a study of cytomegalovirus exposure and HLA in healthy donors. This CDR3 has 15 residues. J was trimmed by 6 bases and V by 7 bases; bases with no gene match: 15. Germline V gene data show CDR1 as GTSNPN and CDR2 as SVGIG (reference sequence). Comment on this clone: No antigen is known for it.

PCR primers comprised 60 Vbeta and 13 Jbeta primers. Assay used: immunoSEQ multiplex PCR; TCRdb lists only in-frame clones, some missing. Of about 160,000 clones in the sample, over 60% were seen once. General study findings and limits: Most TCR beta V segments were productive about 87% or about 30% of the time in an earlier analysis.

The chain is built from TRBV30 and TRBJ1-2; 9 bases line up with TRBD1. The clonotype was recovered from a woman between 50 and 59 years old in good health and CMV-seropositive. Input material: PBMCs. CDR3 loop: CALRLGQGKVNGYTF. The CDR3, as DNA: TGTGCCTTACGCCTAGGACAGGGGAAGGTGAATGGCTACACCTTC.